This entry lists 27 T cell receptor beta chains sequenced from one sample in a study of T cell responses to AZD1222 COVID-19 vaccine. Clones were sequenced by immunoSEQ multiplex PCR, and TCRdb holds only the in-frame ones, with some missing. The data show around 80,000 clones, around 85% seen once. The sample here was peripheral blood, taken 28 days after the second AZD1222 dose. Source of these receptors: an adult who received the AZD1222 COVID-19 vaccine.

The genes are TRBV27 and TRBJ2-1; D may correspond to TRBD1 or TRBD2 (5 bases each). Between the trimmed V and J ends, which lost 6 bases and 7 bases, there was a span of 13 bases. Per the germline V gene, CDR1 is MNHEY and CDR2 is SMNVEV (reference sequence). This CDR3 is built from 13 residues. CDR3 nucleotide sequence: TGTGCCAGCAGCTCGGGGCTTTTTAATGAGCAGTTCTTC. As protein: CASSSGLFNEQFF.

The chain joins TRBV6-1 to TRBJ2-7; no reliable D call. The V and J ends lost 0 bases and 3 bases respectively, with 12 bases between them. Germline CDR1 is MNHNS and CDR2 is SASEGT. The CDR3 is 15 amino acids. The CDR3 DNA reads as TGTGCCAGCAGTGAAGCTGATAGGTTTGGCTACGAGCAGTACTTC. Encoded protein: CASSEADRFGYEQYF.

J is TRBJ1-1 and V is TRBV10-1; 7 nucleotides align to TRBD1. The CDR3 has 17 amino acids. V lost 5 bases, J lost 0 bases, and 12 bases stayed unmatched. CDR1 WNHNN and CDR2 SYGVQD come from the germline V gene (reference sequence). CDR3 sequence reads: CASSPKPGTVMNTEAFF. In DNA, the CDR3 is TGCGCCAGCAGTCCAAAGCCCGGGACAGTCATGAACACTGAAGCTTTCTTT.

The genes are TRBV5-1 and TRBJ2-6, with no clear D. The CDR3 is made up of 15 amino acids. With 1 base removed from V and 1 base from J, the gap between germline ends came to 6 bases. Germline-derived CDR1 and CDR2 are SGHRS and YFSETQ. CDR3 bases: TGCGCCAGCAGCTTGATGGGGTCTGGGGCCAACGTCCTGACTTTC. As protein: CASSLMGSGANVLTF.

This clone came up a few times. J is TRBJ1-6 and V is TRBV19, with TRBD1 as a possible D gene (5 bases). V was shortened by 6 bases and J by 7 bases, with 16 bases between the two germline ends. CDR3 length: 15 residues. Germline CDR1 LNHDA, CDR2 SQIVND (reference sequence). The CDR3 bases are TGTGCCAGTAGCCTGATAGGCGGGGGGAATTCACCCCTCCACTTT. Encoded protein: CASSLIGGGNSPLHF.

The chain combines TRBV19 with TRBJ1-5; D gene uncertain. Per germline, CDR1 LNHDA and CDR2 SQIVND (reference sequence). V was shortened by 3 bases and J by 5 bases, with 5 bases between the two germline ends. The length of the CDR3 is 12 residues. CDR3 region: CASSIADQPQHF. CDR3 coding DNA: TGTGCCAGTAGTATCGCAGATCAGCCCCAGCATTTT.

This clone was seen once. The chain uses TRBV4-2 and TRBJ1-6, with D perhaps TRBD1 (5 bases). The V end lost 0 bases, the J end lost 13 bases, and 19 bases lay between the germline ends. Per the germline V gene, CDR1 is LGHNA and CDR2 is YNFKEQ. This CDR3 contains 16 residues. The CDR3 loop reads CASSQDHGGGKGPLHF. CDR3 sequence (DNA): TGTGCCAGCAGCCAAGATCACGGTGGGGGAAAAGGCCCCCTCCACTTT.

The J gene is TRBJ2-3, the V gene TRBV28; the D call may be TRBD1 or TRBD2 (5 bases each). The V gene's germline CDR1 is MDHEN and CDR2 SYDVKM. The length of the CDR3 is 15 residues. Trimming removed 7 bases at V and 3 bases at J, with 17 bases between. The CDR3 is CASTRGSGRTDTQYF. The CDR3 bases are TGTGCCAGCACCCGGGGCTCAGGGCGAACAGATACGCAGTATTTT.

The V call is TRBV5-6, the J call TRBJ2-5; possible D gene TRBD1, 5 bases. Germline V gene sequence: CDR1 SGHDT, CDR2 YYEEEE. The CDR3 spans 14 residues. V gave up 4 bases and J gave up 8 bases, with 18 bases separating them. The CDR3 DNA is TGTGCCAGCAGCCCTCTTAGCAGGGTTGGTACCCAGTACTTC. Translation gives CASSPLSRVGTQYF.

The rearrangement joins TRBV12-3 or TRBV12-4 to TRBJ1-2; no reliable D call. Trimming took 8 bases from V and 3 from J, leaving 13 bases between them. The CDR3 contains 13 residues. CDR3 protein: CASYEEADYGYTF. The DNA of the CDR3 is TGTGCCAGCTACGAGGAGGCTGACTATGGCTACACCTTC.

The V and J genes are TRBV4-1 and TRBJ2-1; unclear D gene. The CDR3 length is 11 residues. CDR1 MGHRA and CDR2 YSYEKL come from the germline V gene. Trimming left V 4 bases short and J 6 bases short, with 4 bases between. CDR3 bases: TGCGCCAGCAGCCGAGGCAATGAGCAGTTCTTC. Translating it yields CASSRGNEQFF.

V gene TRBV6-2 or TRBV6-3 combines with J gene TRBJ2-1; 11 nucleotides agree with TRBD2. V trimming: 4 bases; J trimming: 3 bases; junction bases outside the gene matches: 5. The CDR3 is 16 amino acids. CDR1 MNHEY and CDR2 SVGEGT come from the germline V gene. DNA of the CDR3: TGTGCCAGCAGTTCTGTAGCGGGGGGGTACTACAATGAGCAGTTCTTC. The encoded protein is CASSSVAGGYYNEQFF.

The chain is built from TRBV5-1 and TRBJ2-1; 7 positions agree with TRBD2. The CDR3 extends over 13 amino acids. The V segment lost 10 bases and the J segment 5 bases; nucleotides outside the gene matches: 9. Germline V gives CDR1 SGHRS, CDR2 YFSETQ. The CDR3 nucleotides read TGCGCCTCAGAAACCGGGACTAACAATGAGCAGTTCTTC. It is translated as CASETGTNNEQFF.

The rearrangement links TRBV7-9 to TRBJ1-2; D remains unclear. This CDR3 has 16 amino acids. Germline values: CDR1 SEHNR, CDR2 FQNEAQ (reference sequence). Deletions cut 1 base from V and 8 bases from J, with 20 bases between. This CDR3 reads CASSLETGAGVQGYTF. The CDR3 nucleotides are TGTGCCAGCAGCTTAGAAACTGGTGCGGGAGTTCAGGGCTACACCTTC. The full variable domain, completed using reference TRBV7-9 and TRBJ1-2, is DTGVSQNPRHKITKRGQNVTFRCDPISEHNRLYWYRQTLGQGPEFLTYFQNEAQLEKSRLLSDRFSAERPKGSFSTLEIQRTEQGDSAMYLCASSLETGAGVQGYTFGSGTRLTVV.

This chain connects TRBV11-2 to TRBJ2-5; 7 bases agree with TRBD2. After removal of 3 bases from V and 3 bases from J, the junction contained 10 bases not matched to a gene. CDR3 size: 16 residues. Per germline, CDR1 SGHAT and CDR2 FQNNGV. CDR3 sequence reads: CASSFNQAGWEETQYF. The CDR3 DNA is TGTGCCAGCAGCTTTAATCAAGCGGGGTGGGAAGAGACCCAGTACTTC.

The count of this clone is one. V and J are TRBV4-1 and TRBJ2-2, with unresolved D. The germline V gene has CDR1 MGHRA and CDR2 YSYEKL. The germline V and J ends were trimmed by 4 bases and 7 bases, with 7 bases remaining between them. The CDR3 loop spans 12 amino acids. The CDR3 loop is CASSRGHGELFF. The CDR3 DNA is TGCGCCAGCAGCCGGGGTCACGGGGAGCTGTTTTTT.

This clone was recorded only once. This chain connects TRBV28 to TRBJ2-5; 12 bases agree with TRBD2. V was clipped by 1 base and J by 5 bases; unmatched bases: 5. The V gene's germline CDR1 is MDHEN and CDR2 SYDVKM. The CDR3 contains 16 residues. The CDR3 DNA follows: TGTGCCAGCAGTTTATCTCGACTAGCGGGGGTTGAGACCCAGTACTTC. It translates to CASSLSRLAGVETQYF.

This clone was picked up one time. The chain combines TRBV4-2 with TRBJ2-1; tentative D call: TRBD2 (6 bases). This CDR3 comprises 16 residues. Trimming removed 4 bases from V and 2 bases from J, with 15 bases in between. The germline V gene has CDR1 LGHNA and CDR2 YNFKEQ. The CDR3 sequence is CASSPRKEGPYNEQFF. The CDR3 DNA follows: TGTGCCAGCAGCCCTAGAAAGGAGGGACCCTACAATGAGCAGTTCTTC.

The rearrangement joins TRBV27 to TRBJ1-5; D gene unclear. The CDR3 has 13 amino acids. V dropped 3 bases and J dropped 3 bases, with 6 bases sitting between them. Germline V gives CDR1 MNHEY, CDR2 SMNVEV (reference sequence). The CDR3, as DNA: TGTGCCAGCAGTTTTTTGAACAATCAGCCCCAGCATTTT. Translated, it gives CASSFLNNQPQHF.

The V and J genes are TRBV23-1 and TRBJ2-2, with 11 bases lining up with TRBD1. TRBV23-1 is an ORF, and what it does is uncertain. This CDR3 is built from 17 residues. J lost 7 bases, V lost 0 bases, and 7 bases had no gene match. This CDR3 reads CASSQSLDRGQFGELFF. The CDR3 DNA sequence: TGCGCCAGCAGTCAATCGTTGGACAGGGGGCAGTTCGGGGAGCTGTTTTTT.

The genes are TRBV18 and TRBJ1-1, with D unresolved. The CDR3 is 13 residues long. Germline lookup yields CDR1 KGHSH and CDR2 LQKENI. The germline V and J ends were trimmed by 5 bases and 3 bases, with 10 bases remaining between them. For the CDR3, the DNA is TGTGCCAGCTCAGCGGGGATTGACACTGAAGCTTTCTTT. Translated: CASSAGIDTEAFF.

This rearrangement joins TRBV6-4 to TRBJ2-1; D is undetermined. Trimming pared 4 bases from V and 4 bases from J, leaving 8 bases between. This CDR3 comprises 13 residues. CDR1 is MRHNA, CDR2 SNTAGT, per germline. CDR3 DNA: TGTGCCAGCAGTGTATACTTATACAATGAGCAGTTCTTC. Its translation is CASSVYLYNEQFF.

V gene TRBV9 combines with J gene TRBJ1-4, with D possibly TRBD1 on 5 matching bases. Germline assignment: CDR1 SGDLS and CDR2 YYNGEE. Trimming stripped 3 bases from V and 2 bases from J, with 8 bases between. The CDR3 totals 14 residues. CDR3 protein: CASSAWGTNEKLFF. The CDR3 nucleotides are TGTGCCAGCAGCGCATGGGGGACTAATGAAAAACTGTTTTTT.

The chain joins TRBV14 to TRBJ2-7, with 9 positions matching TRBD2. Germline assignment: CDR1 SGHDN and CDR2 FVKESK. This CDR3 contains 16 residues. The ends lost 4 bases at V and 0 bases at J; junction bases unmatched: 7. CDR3 amino acids: CASSLGSGGSSYEQYF. The CDR3 DNA reads as TGTGCCAGCAGCCTAGGGAGCGGGGGGAGCTCCTACGAGCAGTACTTC.

The rearrangement joins TRBV18 to TRBJ1-4; 7 nucleotides agree with TRBD1. The CDR3 consists of 15 residues. Germline assignment: CDR1 KGHSH and CDR2 LQKENI. V lost 4 bases to trimming and J lost 14 bases; unmatched junction nucleotides: 16. Written as DNA, the CDR3 is TGTGCCAGCTCACTGCACAAGGTTACAGGGGTTGATCTGTTTTTT. It translates to CASSLHKVTGVDLFF.

The chain is built from TRBV9 and TRBJ2-7, with 9 bases matching TRBD1. With 4 bases clipped from V and 1 base from J, the junction kept 6 bases outside the gene matches. There are 15 residues in the CDR3. Germline CDR1 reads SGDLS; CDR2 reads YYNGEE. The CDR3 nucleotides are TGTGCCAGCAGCCCGACAGGGGGGGGGTCCTACGAGCAGTACTTC. Protein: CASSPTGGGSYEQYF. Looking up the rest from reference TRBV9 and TRBJ2-7 gives the full variable domain: DSGVTQTPKHLITATGQRVTLRCSPRSGDLSVYWYQQSLDQGLQFLIQYYNGEERAKGNILERFSAQQFPDLHSELNLSSLELGDSALYFCASSPTGGGSYEQYFGPGTRLTVT.

This clone was detected a few times. The V and J genes are TRBV7-9 and TRBJ1-1; TRBD1 might be the D (6 bases). Germline lookup yields CDR1 SEHNR and CDR2 FQNEAQ (reference sequence). Trimming stripped 5 bases from V and 5 bases from J, with 12 bases between. The CDR3 is 13 amino acids. CDR3 nucleotides: TGTGCCAGCAGCCTTTCAGGGGTGACTGAAGCTTTCTTT. Encoded protein: CASSLSGVTEAFF.